This T cell receptor (beta chain) was profiled in a study of blood T cell repertoires in COVID-19. The table came from immunoSEQ multiplex PCR; TCRdb's copy has only in-frame clones and leaves some out. The table has about 73,000 clones, 60% to 80% seen once; the top ten hold approximately 2.1%. This clone was counted only a few times. The V segment lost 2 bases and the J segment 6 bases; nucleotides outside the gene matches: 6. Per the germline V gene, CDR1 is LGHNA and CDR2 is YSLEER. The length of the CDR3 is 15 residues. The sequence derives from a man between 65 and 79 years old with COVID-19, enrolled during active disease. Specimen: peripheral blood. The rearrangement uses TRBV4-3 and TRBJ2-1; 8 nucleotides agree with TRBD2. The CDR3 DNA follows: TGCGCCAGCAGCCAACGAGCGGGAGCAGGCAATGAGCAGTTCTTC. Translation: CASSQRAGAGNEQFF.